This T cell receptor beta chain was obtained from a study of T cell changes during pregnancy in multiple sclerosis. Clones were sequenced by immunoSEQ multiplex PCR, and TCRdb holds only the in-frame ones, with some missing. The sample holds some 80,000 clones; approximately 95% are singletons and the top ten take roughly 0.14%. This clonotype was sampled from a female donor with multiple sclerosis, enrolled in a pregnancy study. Sequences were derived from CD4+ T cells from peripheral blood mononuclear cells, sampled after pregnancy.

The DNA for the CDR3 is TGTGCCAGCACCGCAAGGACAGGGCAGAACACAGATACGCAGTATTTT. This gives the protein CASTARTGQNTDTQYF. The rearrangement links TRBV11-1 to TRBJ2-3; TRBD1 matches at 8 bases. V trimming: 7 bases; J trimming: 2 bases; junction bases outside the gene matches: 11. The CDR3 sequence is 16 residues long. CDR1 is SGHAT and CDR2 is FQDESV in the germline V gene (reference sequence).